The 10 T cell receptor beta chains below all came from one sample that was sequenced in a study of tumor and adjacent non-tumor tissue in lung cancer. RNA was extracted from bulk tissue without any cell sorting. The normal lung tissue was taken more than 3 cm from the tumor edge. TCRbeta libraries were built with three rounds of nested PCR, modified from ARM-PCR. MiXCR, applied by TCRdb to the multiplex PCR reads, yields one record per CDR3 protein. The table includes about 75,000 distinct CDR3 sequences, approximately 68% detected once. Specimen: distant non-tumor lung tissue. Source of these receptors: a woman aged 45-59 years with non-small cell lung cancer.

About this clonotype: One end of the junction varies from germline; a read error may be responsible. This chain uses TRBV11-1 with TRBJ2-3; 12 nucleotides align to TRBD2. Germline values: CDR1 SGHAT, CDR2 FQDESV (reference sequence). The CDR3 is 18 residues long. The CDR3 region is CAGSFGLAGLKSTHTQYF. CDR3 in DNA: TGTGCCGGCAGCTTTGGACTAGCGGGGTTAAAAAGCACACATACGCAGTATTTT.

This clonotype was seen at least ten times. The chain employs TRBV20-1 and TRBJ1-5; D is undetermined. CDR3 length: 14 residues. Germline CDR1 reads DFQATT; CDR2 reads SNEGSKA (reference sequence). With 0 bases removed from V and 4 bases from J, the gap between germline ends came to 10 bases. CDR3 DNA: TGCAGTGCTAGAGATCTCGGCGGAAATCAGCCCCAGCATTTT. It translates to CSARDLGGNQPQHF.

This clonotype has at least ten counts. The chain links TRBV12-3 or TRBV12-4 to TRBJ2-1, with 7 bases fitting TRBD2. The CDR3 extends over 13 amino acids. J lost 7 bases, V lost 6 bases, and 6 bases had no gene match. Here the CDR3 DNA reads TGTGCCAGCAGCCGACTAGCAGAGAATGAGCAGTTCTTC. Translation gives CASSRLAENEQFF.

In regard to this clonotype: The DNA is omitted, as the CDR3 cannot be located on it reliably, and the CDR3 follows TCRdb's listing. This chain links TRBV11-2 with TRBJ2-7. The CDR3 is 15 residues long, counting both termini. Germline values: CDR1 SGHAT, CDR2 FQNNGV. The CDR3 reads CPISPWANGSYEHYF.

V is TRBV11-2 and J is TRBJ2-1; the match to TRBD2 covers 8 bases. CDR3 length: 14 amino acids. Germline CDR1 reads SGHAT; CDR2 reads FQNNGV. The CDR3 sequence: CVNWFIGRAGEQFF. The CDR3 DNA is TGTGTCAACTGGTTTATCGGGAGGGCCGGTGAGCAGTTCTTC.

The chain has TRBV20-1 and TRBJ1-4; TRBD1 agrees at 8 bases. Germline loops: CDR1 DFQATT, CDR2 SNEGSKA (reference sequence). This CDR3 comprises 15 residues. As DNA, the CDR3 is TGCAGCCCTAGACATTTAGACAGGGGAGGGGAAAAACTGTTTTTT. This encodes CSPRHLDRGGEKLFF.

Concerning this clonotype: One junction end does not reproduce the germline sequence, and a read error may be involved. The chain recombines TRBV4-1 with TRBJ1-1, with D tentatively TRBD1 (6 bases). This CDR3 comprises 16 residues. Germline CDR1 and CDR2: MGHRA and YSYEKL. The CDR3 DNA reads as TGTGTCAGCGGCCAAGATCGTTACAGGGCGAACACTGAAGCTTTCTTT. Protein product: CVSGQDRYRANTEAFF.

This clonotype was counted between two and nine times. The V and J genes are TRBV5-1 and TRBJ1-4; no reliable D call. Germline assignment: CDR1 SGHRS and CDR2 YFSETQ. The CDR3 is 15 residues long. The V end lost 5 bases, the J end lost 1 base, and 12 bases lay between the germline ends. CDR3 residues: CASRATTVTNEKLFF. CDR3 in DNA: TGCGCCAGCAGAGCAACGACGGTAACTAATGAAAAACTGTTTTTT. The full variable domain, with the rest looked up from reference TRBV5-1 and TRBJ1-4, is KAGVTQTPRYLIKTRGQQVTLSCSPISGHRSVSWYQQTPGQGLQFLFEYFSETQRNKGNFPGRFSGRQFSNSRSEMNVSTLELGDSALYLCASRATTVTNEKLFFGSGTQLSVL.

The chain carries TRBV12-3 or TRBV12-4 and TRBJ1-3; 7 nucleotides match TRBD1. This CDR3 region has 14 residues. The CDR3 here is CVSPTGQAGNTIYF. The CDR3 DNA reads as TGTGTCAGTCCAACCGGACAGGCAGGAAACACCATATATTTT.

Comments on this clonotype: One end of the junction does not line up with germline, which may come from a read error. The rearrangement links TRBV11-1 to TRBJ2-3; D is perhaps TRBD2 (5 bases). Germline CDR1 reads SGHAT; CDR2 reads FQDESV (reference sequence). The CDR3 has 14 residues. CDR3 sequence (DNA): TGTGCCAACAGCTTAGCGATGGCCACAGATACGCAGTATTTT. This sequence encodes CANSLAMATDTQYF.